This T cell receptor (beta chain) was documented in a study of blood T cell repertoires in COVID-19. Study-level information: Sites in the United States, Italy and Spain provided acute and convalescent COVID-19 samples. PBMCs, B-cell-depleted T cells, or T cells provided the cDNA or gDNA that made up the material.

Germline values: CDR1 ENHRY, CDR2 SYGVKD. V was trimmed by 0 bases and J by 4 bases, leaving 12 bases between them. The CDR3 extends over 15 amino acids. Profiled with immunoSEQ multiplex PCR; TCRdb holds only in-frame clones, not every one. The data hold around 300,000 clones, with around four fifths observed a single time. Material for sequencing was peripheral blood. The clonotype was recovered from a woman in her 50s with active or convalescent COVID-19. This chain joins TRBV10-3 and TRBJ1-2; possible D gene TRBD1, 6 bases. The CDR3 sequence: CAISESQGSFYGYTF. DNA of the CDR3: TGTGCCATCAGTGAGTCTCAGGGGTCCTTCTATGGCTACACCTTC.